This T cell receptor (beta chain) was identified in a study of cytomegalovirus exposure and HLA in healthy donors. General study results and limits: A later analysis showed TCR association rates differing by HLA locus, peaking at DRB1 and lowest at HLA-C. Researchers reported that a few CMV-associated chains were confirmed in vitro as CMV antigen-specific.

The PCR made use of 60 Vbeta and 13 Jbeta primers. Sequencing was performed with immunoSEQ multiplex PCR; in TCRdb, only in-frame clones are kept and a portion is missing. The table has 150,000 to 200,000 clones, about 65% seen once. This clone has a handful of counts. Its antigen remains unidentified. In the same sample, other DNA sequences code for this CDR3. The TCR was taken from a girl between 10 and 17 years old in good health and CMV-seronegative. The sequencing input was PBMCs.

CDR3 protein: CASSLDSIGELFF. The CDR3 DNA is TGCGCCAGCAGCCTGGACTCCATCGGGGAGCTGTTTTTT. V gene TRBV5-1 combines with J gene TRBJ2-2, with a tentative D call TRBD2 (5 bases). The germline V gene encodes CDR1 SGHRS and CDR2 YFSETQ. The CDR3 totals 13 residues. The V end lost 4 bases, the J end lost 7 bases, and 11 bases lay between the germline ends.